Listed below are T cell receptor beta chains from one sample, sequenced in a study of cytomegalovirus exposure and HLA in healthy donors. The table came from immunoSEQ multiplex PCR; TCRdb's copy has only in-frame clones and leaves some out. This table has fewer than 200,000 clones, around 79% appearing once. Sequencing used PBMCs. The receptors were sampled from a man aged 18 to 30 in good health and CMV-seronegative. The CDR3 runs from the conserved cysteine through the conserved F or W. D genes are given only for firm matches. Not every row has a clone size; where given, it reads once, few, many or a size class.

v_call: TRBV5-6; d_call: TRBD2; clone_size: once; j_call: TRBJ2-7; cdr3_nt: TGTGCCAGCACCTCCGGGGGGTCCTCCTACGAGCAGTACTTC; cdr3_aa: CASTSGGSSYEQYF
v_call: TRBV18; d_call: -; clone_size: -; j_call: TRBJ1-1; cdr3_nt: TGTGCCAGCGGGGCCGAAACTGAAGCTTTCTTT; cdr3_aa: CASGAETEAFF
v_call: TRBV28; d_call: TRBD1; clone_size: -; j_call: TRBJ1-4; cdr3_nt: TGTGCCAGCAGTTTAATGACAGGGTATGAAAAACTGTTTTTT; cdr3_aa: CASSLMTGYEKLFF
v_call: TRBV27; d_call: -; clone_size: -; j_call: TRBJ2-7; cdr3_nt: TGTGCCACCCGGGGGTCGAACGAGCAGTACTTC; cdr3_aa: CATRGSNEQYF
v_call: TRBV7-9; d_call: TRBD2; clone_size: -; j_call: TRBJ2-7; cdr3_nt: TGTGCCAGCAGCTCTTTCAGAGGCGGGAGAGACATCGACGAGCAGTACTTC; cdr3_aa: CASSSFRGGRDIDEQYF
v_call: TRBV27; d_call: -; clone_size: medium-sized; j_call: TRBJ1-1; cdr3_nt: TGTGCCAGCAGTCCACAGAGGGCACGTATACTTGAAGCTTTCTTT; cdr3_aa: CASSPQRARILEAFF
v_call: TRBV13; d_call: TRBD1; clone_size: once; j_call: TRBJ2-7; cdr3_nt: TGTGCCAGCAGCCAACAGGGGAGAGAGCAGTACTTC; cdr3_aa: CASSQQGREQYF
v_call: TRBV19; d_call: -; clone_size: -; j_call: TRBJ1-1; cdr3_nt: TGTGCCAGTAGTGACAGGTGGAACACTGAAGCTTTCTTT; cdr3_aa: CASSDRWNTEAFF
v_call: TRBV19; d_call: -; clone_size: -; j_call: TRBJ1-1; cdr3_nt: TGTGCCAGTATCTTTGGACAGCGGAACACTGAAGCTTTCTTT; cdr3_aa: CASIFGQRNTEAFF
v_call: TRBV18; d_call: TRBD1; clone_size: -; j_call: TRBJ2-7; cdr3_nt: TGTGCCAGCTCACCCGGGACAGGGTACGAGCAGTACTTC; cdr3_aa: CASSPGTGYEQYF
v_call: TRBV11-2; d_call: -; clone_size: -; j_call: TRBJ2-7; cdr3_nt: TGTGCCAGCGGGGGGGGGCGGGACCCCTACGAGCAGTACTTC; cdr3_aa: CASGGGRDPYEQYF
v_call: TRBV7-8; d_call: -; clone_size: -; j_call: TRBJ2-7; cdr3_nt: TGTGCCAGCAGCTTACAGAGTAGATCGGGCGAGCAGTACTTC; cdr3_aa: CASSLQSRSGEQYF
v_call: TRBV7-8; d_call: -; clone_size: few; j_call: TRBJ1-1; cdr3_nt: TGTGCCAGCAGCCCCGAGGCGAGGGCGGCTTTCTTT; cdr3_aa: CASSPEARAAFF
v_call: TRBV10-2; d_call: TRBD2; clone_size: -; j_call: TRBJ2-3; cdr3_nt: TGCGCCAGCATGGTTAGCGGGGGGGATACGCAGTATTTT; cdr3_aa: CASMVSGGDTQYF
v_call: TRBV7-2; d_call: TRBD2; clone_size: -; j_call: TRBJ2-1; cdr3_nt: TGTGCCAGCAGCCCTAGACTAGCGGCTGACAATGAGCAGTTCTTC; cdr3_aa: CASSPRLAADNEQFF
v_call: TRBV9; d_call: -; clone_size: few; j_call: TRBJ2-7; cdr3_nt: TGTGCCAGCAGCCCCGGCGGCTCATCCTACGAGCAGTACTTC; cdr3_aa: CASSPGGSSYEQYF
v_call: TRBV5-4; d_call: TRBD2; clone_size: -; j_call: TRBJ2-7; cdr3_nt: TGTGCCAGCAGCTTGTGGGCAGCGGGAGGCTACGAGCAGTACTTC; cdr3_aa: CASSLWAAGGYEQYF
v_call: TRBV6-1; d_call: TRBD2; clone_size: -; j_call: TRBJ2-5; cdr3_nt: TGTGCCAGCATCACGGCGGCGGGAGCGGGAGAGACCCAGTACTTC; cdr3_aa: CASITAAGAGETQYF
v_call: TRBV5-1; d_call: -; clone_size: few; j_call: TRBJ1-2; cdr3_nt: TGCGCCAGCTTCGCGGGAGGGGAGAATAACTATGGCTACACCTTC; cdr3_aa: CASFAGGENNYGYTF
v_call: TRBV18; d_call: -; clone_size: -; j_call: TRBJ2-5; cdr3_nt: TGTGCCAGCTCACCACGAGACCAAGAGACCCAGTACTTC; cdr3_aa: CASSPRDQETQYF
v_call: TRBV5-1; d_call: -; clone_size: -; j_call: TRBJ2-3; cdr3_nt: TGCGCCAGCAGCTCGGGAGTGGTATCAGATACGCAGTATTTT; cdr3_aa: CASSSGVVSDTQYF
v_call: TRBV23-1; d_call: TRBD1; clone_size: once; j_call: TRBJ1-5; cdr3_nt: TGCGCCAGCAGTCAATCCTCGACAGGGGCTAAGCCCCAGCATTTT; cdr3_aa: CASSQSSTGAKPQHF
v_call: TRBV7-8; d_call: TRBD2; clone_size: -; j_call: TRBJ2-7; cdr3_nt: TGTGCCAGCAGCTCCGGGGCGGGAGGGCCGTACGAGCAGTACTTC; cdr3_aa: CASSSGAGGPYEQYF
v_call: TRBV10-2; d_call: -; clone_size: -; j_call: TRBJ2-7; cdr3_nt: TGCGCCAGCAGTGCCCTCTACGAGCAGTACTTC; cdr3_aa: CASSALYEQYF
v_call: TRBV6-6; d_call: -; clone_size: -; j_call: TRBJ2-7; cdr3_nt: TGTGCCAGCAGACTCTACTACGAGCAGTACTTC; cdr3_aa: CASRLYYEQYF
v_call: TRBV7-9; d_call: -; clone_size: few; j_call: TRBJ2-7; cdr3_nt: TGTTCCAGCAGCTCCAGTACCTACGAGCAGTACTTC; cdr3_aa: CSSSSSTYEQYF
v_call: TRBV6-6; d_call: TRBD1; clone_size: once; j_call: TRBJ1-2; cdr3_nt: TGTGCCACCGAAGGGGGCCTTGGCTACACCTTC; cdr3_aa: CATEGGLGYTF
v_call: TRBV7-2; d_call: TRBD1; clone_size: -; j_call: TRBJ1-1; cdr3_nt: TGTGCCAGCAGCCCCGGACAGGGACTCATGAACACTGAAGCTTTCTTT; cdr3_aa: CASSPGQGLMNTEAFF
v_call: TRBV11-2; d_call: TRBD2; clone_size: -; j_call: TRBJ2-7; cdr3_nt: TGTGCCAGCAGCTTAACGTATGGTTCTAGCGGCTACGAGCAGTACTTC; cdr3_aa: CASSLTYGSSGYEQYF
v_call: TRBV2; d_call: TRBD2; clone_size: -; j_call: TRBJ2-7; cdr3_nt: TGTGCCAGCAGTGAGACTAGCGGGGAAGCCTACGAGCAGTACTTC; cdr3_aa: CASSETSGEAYEQYF
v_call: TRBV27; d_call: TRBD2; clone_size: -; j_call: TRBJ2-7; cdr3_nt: TGTGCCAGCAGGGGACTAGCGGGAGTTGGCGAGCAGTACTTC; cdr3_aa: CASRGLAGVGEQYF
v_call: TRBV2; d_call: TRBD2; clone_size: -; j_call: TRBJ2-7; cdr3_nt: TGTGCCAGCAGGGCCGGGACTAGCGGGAGTTCCTACGAGCAGTACTTC; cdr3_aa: CASRAGTSGSSYEQYF
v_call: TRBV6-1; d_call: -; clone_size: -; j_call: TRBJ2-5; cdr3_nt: TGTGCCAGCAGAGAATCGGGACTCCGGCGTGGGGAGACCCAGTACTTC; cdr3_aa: CASRESGLRRGETQYF
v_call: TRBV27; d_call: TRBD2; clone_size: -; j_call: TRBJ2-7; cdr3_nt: TGTGCCAGCAGGGTTCTTACGGGAGGTGTCTACGAGCAGTACTTC; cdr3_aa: CASRVLTGGVYEQYF
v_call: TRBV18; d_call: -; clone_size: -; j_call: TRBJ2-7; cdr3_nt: TGTGCCAGCTCCTGGGAGTGGGTATACCACTACGAGCAGTACTTC; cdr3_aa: CASSWEWVYHYEQYF
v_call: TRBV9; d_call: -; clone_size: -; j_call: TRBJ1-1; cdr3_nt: TGTGCCAGCAGCTCAAAGGGGGTAGGAACTGAAGCTTTCTTT; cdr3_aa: CASSSKGVGTEAFF
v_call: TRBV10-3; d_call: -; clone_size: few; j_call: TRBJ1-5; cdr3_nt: TGTGCCATCAGCAGGGGCTACAATCAGCCCCAGCATTTT; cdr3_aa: CAISRGYNQPQHF
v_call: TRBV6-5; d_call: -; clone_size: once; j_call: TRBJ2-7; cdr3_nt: TGTGCCAGCAGTTACTCCCAGGGCATGTACGAGCAGTACTTC; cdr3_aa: CASSYSQGMYEQYF
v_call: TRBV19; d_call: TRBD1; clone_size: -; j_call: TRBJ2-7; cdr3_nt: TGTGCCAGTAGTGAAGACAGGGAAAGGGCCTCCTACGAGCAGTACTTC; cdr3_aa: CASSEDRERASYEQYF
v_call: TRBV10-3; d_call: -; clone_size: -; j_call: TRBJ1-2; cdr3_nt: TGTGCCACCGGGGTCCTAGCTAACTATGGCTACACCTTC; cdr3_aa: CATGVLANYGYTF
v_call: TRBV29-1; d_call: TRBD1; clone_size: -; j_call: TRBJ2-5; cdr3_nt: TGCAGCGTGGGGAGGACAGGGGGCCGCGTGGACCAAGAGACCCAGTACTTC; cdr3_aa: CSVGRTGGRVDQETQYF
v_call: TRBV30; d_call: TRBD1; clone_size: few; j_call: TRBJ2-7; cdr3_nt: TGTGCCTGGAGCTTGGACAGGGGGCGGTACGAGCAGTACTTC; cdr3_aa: CAWSLDRGRYEQYF
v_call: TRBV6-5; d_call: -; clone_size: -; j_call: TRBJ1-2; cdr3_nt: TGTGCCAGCAGTTACTCGAGCAGGAAAGGGGATGGCTACACCTTC; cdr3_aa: CASSYSSRKGDGYTF
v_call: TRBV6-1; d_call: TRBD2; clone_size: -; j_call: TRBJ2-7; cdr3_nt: TGTGCCAGCAGTGGACTAGCGGGAGTGAGGAGCTCCTACGAGCAGTACTTC; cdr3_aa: CASSGLAGVRSSYEQYF